Listed here is a single T cell receptor (beta chain). Germline V gene lookup returns CDR1 SGHRS and CDR2 YFSETQ. The CDR3 sequence is 15 residues long. The V gene end was trimmed by 4 bases and the J gene end by 8 bases; junction bases not matched to a gene: 9. These data belong to a study of cytomegalovirus exposure and HLA in healthy donors. The PCR made use of 60 Vbeta and 13 Jbeta primers. Original analysis: A later analysis counted tens of millions of unique TCR beta chains, around 10 million shared. The data were produced by immunoSEQ multiplex PCR, yet TCRdb's version contains in-frame clones alone and is incomplete. V, J and clone size are taken as reported in that table, and D and trimming were inferred from the DNA itself. The data show 150,000 or so clones, around 79% seen once.

This clonotype was sampled from a middle-aged woman in good health and CMV-seropositive. The V gene is TRBV5-1, the J gene TRBJ1-4; 9 positions match TRBD1. The sequencing sample was made of PBMCs. The CDR3 coding sequence is TGCGCCAGCAGCGTACAGGGGGCCTCGGGAGAAAAACTGTTTTTT. Residues: CASSVQGASGEKLFF.